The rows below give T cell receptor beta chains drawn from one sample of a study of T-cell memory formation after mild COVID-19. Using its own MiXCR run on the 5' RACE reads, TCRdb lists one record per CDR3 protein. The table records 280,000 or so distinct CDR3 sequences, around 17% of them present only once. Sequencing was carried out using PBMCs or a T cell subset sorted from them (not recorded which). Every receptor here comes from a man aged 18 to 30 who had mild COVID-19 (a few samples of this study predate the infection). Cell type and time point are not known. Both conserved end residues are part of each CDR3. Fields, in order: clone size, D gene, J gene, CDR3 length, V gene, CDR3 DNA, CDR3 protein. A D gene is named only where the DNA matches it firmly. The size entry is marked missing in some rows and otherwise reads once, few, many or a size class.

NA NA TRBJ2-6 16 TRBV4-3 TGCGCCAGCAGCCAAGAAGGCCCCTCTGGGGCCAACGTCCTGACTTTC CASSQEGPSGANVLTF
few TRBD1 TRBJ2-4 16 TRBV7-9 TGTGCCAGCAGCCACCCCCCCGGGACAGGGATAAACATTCAGTACTTC CASSHPPGTGINIQYF
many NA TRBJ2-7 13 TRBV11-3 TGTGCCAGCAGCTTAGGGACTTTGGACGAGCAGTACTTC CASSLGTLDEQYF
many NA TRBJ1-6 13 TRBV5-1 TGCGCCAGCAGCTCTCAGGGGAATTCACCCCTCCACTTT CASSSQGNSPLHF
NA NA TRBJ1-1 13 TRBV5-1 TGCGCCAGCAGCGTTCTACCTAACACTGAAGCTTTCTTT CASSVLPNTEAFF
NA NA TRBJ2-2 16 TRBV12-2 TGTGCAAGTCGCCCTACCCTCAGAGGGAACACCGGGGAGCTGTTTTTT CASRPTLRGNTGELFF
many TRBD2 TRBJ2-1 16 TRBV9 TGTGCCAGCAGCGTAGTAGCGGGCAACCCCTACAATGAGCAGTTCTTC CASSVVAGNPYNEQFF
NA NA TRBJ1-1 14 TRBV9 TGTGCCAGCAGCGTAGCTCAACAGAACACTGAAGCTTTCTTT CASSVAQQNTEAFF
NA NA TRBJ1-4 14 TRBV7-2 TGTGCCAGCAGCCGGGACTTAGGGGATGAAAAACTGTTTTTT CASSRDLGDEKLFF
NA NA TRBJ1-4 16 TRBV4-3 TGCGCCAGCAGCCAAACGGTCCTCCCAACTAATGAAAAACTGTTTTTT CASSQTVLPTNEKLFF
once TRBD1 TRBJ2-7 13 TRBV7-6 TGTGCCAGCAGGGGACAGGGGGCCCACGAGCAGTACTTC CASRGQGAHEQYF
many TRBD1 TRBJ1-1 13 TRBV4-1 TGCGCCAGCAGCGACAGGGAAAACACTGAAGCTTTCTTT CASSDRENTEAFF
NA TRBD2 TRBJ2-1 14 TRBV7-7 TGTGCTAGCAGCCCAAAGCGGGGGGGCGGGGAGCAGTTCTTC CASSPKRGGGEQFF
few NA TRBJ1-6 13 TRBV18 TGTGCCAGCTCACCTACAGCGGATTCACCCCTCCACTTT CASSPTADSPLHF
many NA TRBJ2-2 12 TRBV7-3 TGTGCCAGCAGCTCTTACACCGGGGAGCTGTTTTTT CASSSYTGELFF
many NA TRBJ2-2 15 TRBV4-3 TGCGCCAGCAGCCAAGAATCTCCGCAGGCCGGGGAGCTGTTTTTT CASSQESPQAGELFF
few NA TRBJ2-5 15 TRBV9 TGTGCCAGCCCCCTGAGGGAAACTGCTCGGGAGACCCAGTACTTC CASPLRETARETQYF
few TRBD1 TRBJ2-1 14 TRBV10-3 TGTGCCATCCAAGCGAGGACAGGGGGCGATGAGCAGTTCTTC CAIQARTGGDEQFF
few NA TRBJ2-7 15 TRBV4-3 TGCGCCAGCAGCCAAGAGTCGGCTAGTGTCTCCGAGCAGTACTTC CASSQESASVSEQYF